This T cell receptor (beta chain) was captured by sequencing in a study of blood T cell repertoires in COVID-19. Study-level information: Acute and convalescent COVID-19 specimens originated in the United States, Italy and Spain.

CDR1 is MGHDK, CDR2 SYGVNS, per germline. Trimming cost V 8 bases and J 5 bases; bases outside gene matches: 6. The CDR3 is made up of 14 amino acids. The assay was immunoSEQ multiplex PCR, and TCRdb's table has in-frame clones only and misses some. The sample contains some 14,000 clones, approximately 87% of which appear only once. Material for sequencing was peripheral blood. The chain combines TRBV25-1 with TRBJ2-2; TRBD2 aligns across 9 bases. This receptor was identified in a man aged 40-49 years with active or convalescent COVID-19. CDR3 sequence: CASALAGMTGELFF. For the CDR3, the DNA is TGTGCCAGCGCTCTAGCGGGAATGACCGGGGAGCTGTTTTTT. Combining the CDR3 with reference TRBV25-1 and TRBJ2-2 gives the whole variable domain EADIYQTPRYLVIGTGKKITLECSQTMGHDKMYWYQQDPGMELHLIHYSYGVNSTEKGDLSSESTVSRIRTEHFPLTLESARPSHTSQYLCASALAGMTGELFFGEGSRLTVL.